The 16 T cell receptor beta chains given below trace back to one sample, sequenced in a study of beta chain features in type 1 diabetes. General study points: Shortening that was moderate but significant affected the TCRB CDR3s of Type 1 diabetes patients in all four CD4+ subsets.

All of the isolated RNA was reverse transcribed, so expressed TCRB transcripts were sequenced. Profiling relied on immunoSEQ multiplex PCR, and the TCRdb table lists in-frame clones only, not all of them. Altogether approximately 170,000 clones are present, roughly 8% being singletons, with the ten largest covering roughly 1%. No antigen is known for these receptors. The sample was central memory CD4+ T cells from blood. The receptor source for this set is a woman aged 40 to 50 with type 1 diabetes.

This clone was seen more than once but under ten times. V is TRBV6-1 and J is TRBJ1-2, with 8 bases matching TRBD1. The CDR3 runs to 14 residues. CDR1 is MNHNS and CDR2 is SASEGT in the germline V gene. V shed 4 bases, J shed 4 bases, and the junction held 5 bases outside the gene matches. In DNA form, the CDR3 reads TGTGCCAGCAGTGGTCAGACAGGGGCCTATGGCTACACCTTC. It translates to CASSGQTGAYGYTF.

The rearrangement links TRBV6-5 to TRBJ2-5, with 8 bases matching TRBD1. The CDR3 totals 13 residues. Germline CDR1 MNHEY, CDR2 SVGAGI. V shed 4 bases, J shed 5 bases, and the junction held 3 bases outside the gene matches. This CDR3 reads CASSSRTGETQYF. CDR3 DNA sequence: TGTGCCAGCAGTTCCCGGACAGGGGAGACCCAGTACTTC.

This clone was recorded a few times. This chain links TRBV10-3 with TRBJ2-1, with D possibly TRBD2 on 5 matching bases. The CDR3 is 13 amino acids. Trimming pared 0 bases from V and 9 bases from J, leaving 9 bases between. The germline V gene has CDR1 ENHRY and CDR2 SYGVKD. CDR3 in amino acids: CAISESNAGEQFF. The CDR3, as DNA: TGTGCCATCAGTGAGTCGAACGCGGGTGAGCAGTTCTTC.

This clone has just a few counts. V gene TRBV4-3 combines with J gene TRBJ1-5; unclear D gene. The germline V gene has CDR1 LGHNA and CDR2 YSLEER. V lost 0 bases and J lost 0, with 9 bases in between. The CDR3 spans 16 residues. The CDR3 region has the DNA TGCGCCAGCAGCCAAGATTGGGCAGTTAGCAATCAGCCCCAGCATTTT. This sequence encodes CASSQDWAVSNQPQHF.

This clone was observed a few times. The V and J genes are TRBV6-6 and TRBJ2-7; 7 nucleotides match TRBD1. The CDR3 consists of 13 residues. J lost 1 base, V lost 4 bases, and 1 base had no gene match. CDR1 and CDR2 from the germline V gene are MNHNY and SVGAGI (reference sequence). This chain's CDR3 is CASSWDSSYEQYF. The CDR3, as DNA: TGTGCCAGCAGTTGGGACAGTTCCTACGAGCAGTACTTC.

This chain uses TRBV28 with TRBJ1-4, with no clear D. This CDR3 has 15 residues. The ends were cut back, 5 bases at V and 3 bases at J, with 13 bases in the middle. Per the germline V gene, CDR1 is MDHEN and CDR2 is SYDVKM. The CDR3 region has the DNA TGTGCCAGCAGTCCTGCCGCGGAGGCTAATGAAAAACTGTTTTTT. As protein: CASSPAAEANEKLFF.

This clone appeared a few times. The V gene is TRBV7-9, the J gene TRBJ2-7; perhaps TRBD1 as D (6 bases). V lost 5 bases and J lost 0, with 14 bases in between. This CDR3 has 15 residues. Germline V gene sequence: CDR1 SEHNR, CDR2 FQNEAQ (reference sequence). In nucleotides, the CDR3 is TGTGCCAGCAGCCAAGCCGGACAGACCTCCTACGAGCAGTACTTC. This gives the protein CASSQAGQTSYEQYF. The entire variable domain, with the rest obtained from reference TRBV7-9 and TRBJ2-7, is as follows: DTGVSQNPRHKITKRGQNVTFRCDPISEHNRLYWYRQTLGQGPEFLTYFQNEAQLEKSRLLSDRFSAERPKGSFSTLEIQRTEQGDSAMYLCASSQAGQTSYEQYFGPGTRLTVT.

J is TRBJ2-3 and V is TRBV7-8, with 8 bases lining up with TRBD2. The CDR3 contains 16 residues. Germline loops: CDR1 SGHVS, CDR2 FQNEAQ. After removal of 5 bases from V and 0 bases from J, the junction contained 7 bases not matched to a gene. Here the CDR3 reads CASSPLAGPSTDTQYF. DNA of the CDR3: TGTGCCAGCAGCCCCCTAGCGGGCCCTAGCACAGATACGCAGTATTTT.

In its sample, this clone was seen a few times. The rearrangement joins TRBV6-5 to TRBJ1-4, with unresolved D. CDR1 MNHEY and CDR2 SVGAGI come from the germline V gene. The CDR3 is 15 amino acids. V lost 6 bases, J lost 3 bases, and 14 bases lay in between. This CDR3 is CASSRRGQANEKLFF. CDR3 coding DNA: TGTGCCAGCAGCCGCCGAGGGCAGGCTAATGAAAAACTGTTTTTT.

This clone was counted between two and nine times. The V and J genes are TRBV6-5 and TRBJ2-7; 7 nucleotides line up with TRBD2. This CDR3 spans 14 amino acids. Germline loops: CDR1 MNHEY, CDR2 SVGAGI. V lost 6 bases to trimming and J lost 0 bases; unmatched junction nucleotides: 5. The CDR3 DNA is TGTGCCAGCAGGCGACAGCGGGACTCCTACGAGCAGTACTTC. Protein sequence: CASRRQRDSYEQYF.

This clone has just a few counts. The chain has TRBV9 and TRBJ1-2; D is possibly TRBD1 (6 bases). Trimming pared 7 bases from V and 0 bases from J, leaving 13 bases between. Germline V CDR1 and CDR2: SGDLS, YYNGEE. The CDR3 loop spans 14 amino acids. The DNA of the CDR3 is TGTGCCAGCGCGGGGGGGCCTACTAACTATGGCTACACCTTC. This encodes CASAGGPTNYGYTF.

The chain employs TRBV7-2 and TRBJ2-5; possibly TRBD2 for D (6 bases). V was trimmed by 5 bases and J by 9 bases, leaving 16 bases between them. This CDR3 region has 13 residues. CDR1 SGHTA and CDR2 FQGNSA come from the germline V gene. The CDR3 nucleotides read TGTGCCAGCAGCCGCGGGACTTCGGGGGCCCAGTACTTC. It codes for CASSRGTSGAQYF. The full variable domain, in which reference TRBV7-2 and TRBJ2-5 provide the parts outside the CDR3, is GAGVSQSPSNKVTEKGKDVELRCDPISGHTALYWYRQSLGQGLEFLIYFQGNSAPDKSGLPSDRFSAERTGGSVSTLTIQRTQQEDSAVYLCASSRGTSGAQYFGPGTRLLVL.

The V and J genes are TRBV19 and TRBJ2-5, with D possibly matching TRBD2 (6 bases). V was clipped by 6 bases and J by 2 bases, with 19 bases between them. This CDR3 spans 16 amino acids. Germline V CDR1 and CDR2: LNHDA, SQIVND (reference sequence). CDR3 amino acids: CASSHAGTPGQETQYF. The DNA for the CDR3 is TGTGCCAGTAGCCACGCAGGGACTCCCGGACAAGAGACCCAGTACTTC.

The table lists this clone with a few counts. The chain has TRBV6-5 and TRBJ2-1; TRBD1 is a possible D gene (6 bases). Trimming removed 8 bases at V and 3 bases at J, with 14 bases between. The CDR3 loop spans 14 amino acids. Germline assignment: CDR1 MNHEY and CDR2 SVGAGI. CDR3 protein: CASWRTGSYNEQFF. CDR3 nucleotides: TGTGCCAGCTGGCGAACAGGGAGCTACAATGAGCAGTTCTTC.

This clone has a handful of counts. The rearrangement links TRBV19 to TRBJ1-5; TRBD1 matches 10 bases. CDR3 length: 16 residues. The J segment lost 1 base and the V segment lost 5 bases, leaving 5 bases of the junction unmatched. CDR1 LNHDA and CDR2 SQIVND come from the germline V gene (reference sequence). The CDR3 bases are TGTGCCAGTAGTCTCGGGACAGGGGTGAGCAATCAGCCCCAGCATTTT. Amino acid sequence: CASSLGTGVSNQPQHF.

The V call is TRBV7-9, the J call TRBJ2-7; D is ambiguous. The CDR3 is 12 amino acids. V was cut by 4 bases and J by 2 bases, with 6 bases left in between. Germline CDR1 and CDR2: SEHNR and FQNEAQ (reference sequence). The CDR3 DNA reads as TGTGCCAGCAGCTCTGACACCTACGAGCAGTACTTC. Its protein product is CASSSDTYEQYF.